This T cell receptor beta chain was captured in a study of blood T cell repertoires in COVID-19. Produced via immunoSEQ multiplex PCR; TCRdb's table is partial and in-frame only. The sample consists of roughly 100,000 clones, approximately 84% of them appearing once. The CDR3 covers 15 residues. Germline CDR1 SGHVS, CDR2 FQNEAQ. Deletions cut 5 bases from V and 0 bases from J, with 12 bases between. The chain links TRBV7-8 to TRBJ2-3; TRBD2 is a possible D gene (5 bases). The sequence was obtained from a woman aged 60 to 75 with acute or convalescent COVID-19. The sample consisted of peripheral blood. The CDR3 region is CASSPRTGSTDTQYF. The CDR3 DNA is TGTGCCAGCAGCCCCCGGACTGGAAGCACAGATACGCAGTATTTT.